This TCR beta chain is from a study of cytomegalovirus exposure and HLA in healthy donors. PCR used 60 Vbeta primers and 13 Jbeta primers. Using immunoSEQ multiplex PCR, the repertoire was profiled, and TCRdb retains in-frame clones only, with some absent. This table holds about 180,000 clones, about four fifths found once. The CDR3 totals 9 residues. Germline V gives CDR1 DFQATT, CDR2 SNEGSKA (reference sequence). The sample was PBMCs. The receptor was isolated from a man aged 40-49 years in good health and CMV-seronegative. The chain links TRBV20-1 to TRBJ2-7; the D gene is possibly TRBD1 (6 bases). The CDR3 nucleotides read TGCAGCGAGGACAGCAAGCAGTACTTC. It translates to CSEDSKQYF.